A single sample gave rise to the 7 T cell receptor beta chains below, sequenced in a study of Ad26.COV2.S vaccination and SARS-CoV-2 variants. The assay was immunoSEQ multiplex PCR, and TCRdb's table has in-frame clones only and misses some. The repertoire holds 410,000 or so clones, approximately 92% seen once, with 10% to 15% in the top ten. Described treatment: roughly 20 received Ad26.COV2.S at low or high dose, single or two shots; about 5 received placebo; per-sample allocation not given. Samples were taken on day 63 after the first vaccine or placebo injection. The material sequenced was peripheral blood, taken in a trial of Ad26.COV2.S vaccine versus placebo. The receptors shown here come from a person between 18 and 59 years old who received the Ad26.COV2.S COVID-19 vaccine or a placebo.

The chain uses TRBV4-3 and TRBJ2-3; no clear D gene. The ends were cut back, 0 bases at V and 2 bases at J, with 12 bases in the middle. This CDR3 spans 16 amino acids. Germline CDR1 LGHNA, CDR2 YSLEER. CDR3 bases: TGCGCCAGCAGCCAAGATTACGCGAAGACCACAGATACGCAGTATTTT. This gives the protein CASSQDYAKTTDTQYF.

The V and J genes are TRBV6-2 or TRBV6-3 and TRBJ2-2; D perhaps matches TRBD1 (5 bases). The CDR3 contains 14 residues. V shed 6 bases and J shed 1 base, with 9 bases lying between them. CDR1 is MNHEY, CDR2 SVGEGT, per germline. The CDR3 is CASSSDKNTGELFF. The DNA of the CDR3 is TGTGCCAGCAGCTCGGACAAGAACACCGGGGAGCTGTTTTTT.

The chain links TRBV28 to TRBJ2-2, with 8 bases lining up with TRBD1. J was trimmed by 3 bases and V by 6 bases; bases with no gene match: 9. The CDR3 is 16 residues long. Germline values: CDR1 MDHEN, CDR2 SYDVKM. The CDR3 here is CASSVGQDHDTGELFF. In nucleotides, the CDR3 is TGTGCCAGCAGCGTGGGACAGGACCACGACACCGGGGAGCTGTTTTTT. The whole variable domain, remainder taken from reference TRBV28 and TRBJ2-2, is DVKVTQSSRYLVKRTGEKVFLECVQDMDHENMFWYRQDPGLGLRLIYFSYDVKMKEKGDIPEGYSVSREKKERFSLILESASTNQTSMYLCASSVGQDHDTGELFFGEGSRLTVL.

V and J are TRBV5-1 and TRBJ2-3; 7 bases agree with TRBD2. Per the germline V gene, CDR1 is SGHRS and CDR2 is YFSETQ. The CDR3 contains 13 residues. After removal of 5 bases from V and 4 bases from J, the junction contained 4 bases not matched to a gene. CDR3: CASRTSNADTQYF. In nucleotides, the CDR3 is TGCGCCAGCAGGACTAGCAACGCAGATACGCAGTATTTT.

This rearrangement joins TRBV7-9 to TRBJ2-3; 7 bases agree with TRBD2. Per germline, CDR1 SEHNR and CDR2 FQNEAQ (reference sequence). The length of the CDR3 is 15 residues. V lost 5 bases, J lost 2 bases, and 7 bases stayed unmatched. The CDR3 region is CASSPPGTNTDTQYF. As DNA, the CDR3 is TGTGCCAGCAGCCCGCCCGGGACTAACACAGATACGCAGTATTTT.

V is TRBV7-9 and J is TRBJ2-1; 10 bases are shared with TRBD2. The CDR3 is made up of 16 amino acids. CDR1 and CDR2 from the germline V gene are SEHNR and FQNEAQ (reference sequence). The trim removed 2 bases at V and 1 base at J, leaving 2 bases unmatched. The DNA of the CDR3 is TGTGCCAGCAGCTTATTTAGCGGGAGGTCCTACAATGAGCAGTTCTTC. Its protein is CASSLFSGRSYNEQFF.

The chain combines TRBV19 with TRBJ2-3; D is uncertain. The CDR3 covers 13 residues. V lost 5 bases, J lost 2 bases, and 8 bases lay in between. CDR1 and CDR2 from the germline V gene are LNHDA and SQIVND (reference sequence). CDR3 sequence: CASSLVPTDTQYF. The CDR3 bases are TGTGCCAGTAGTCTAGTGCCCACAGATACGCAGTATTTT. Complete variable domain (other parts from reference TRBV19 and TRBJ2-3): DGGITQSPKYLFRKEGQNVTLSCEQNLNHDAMYWYRQDPGQGLRLIYYSQIVNDFQKGDIAEGYSVSREKKESFPLTVTSAQKNPTAFYLCASSLVPTDTQYFGPGTRLTVL.